This T cell receptor beta chain came from a study of liver allograft versus peripheral blood T cells. Study background: Transplanted livers and recipients' peripheral blood had their T cell receptor repertoires compared.

The CDR3 loop spans 17 amino acids. Germline V CDR1 and CDR2: KGHSH, LQKENI. V was clipped by 3 bases and J by 0 bases, with 17 bases between them. By frequency in the sample, this clonotype is medium-sized. Each CDR3 protein gets one entry after TCRdb re-called the reads with MiXCR. The data hold some 7,700 distinct CDR3 sequences, with over 15% observed a single time. This clonotype was obtained from a human patient who had a liver transplant. T cells may partly derive from the graft donor. This rearrangement joins TRBV18 to TRBJ1-2; D is unclear. The CDR3 spells CASSPTSSRLANYGYTF. The CDR3 DNA follows: TGTGCCAGCTCACCCACATCGAGCAGGTTAGCTAACTATGGCTACACCTTC.